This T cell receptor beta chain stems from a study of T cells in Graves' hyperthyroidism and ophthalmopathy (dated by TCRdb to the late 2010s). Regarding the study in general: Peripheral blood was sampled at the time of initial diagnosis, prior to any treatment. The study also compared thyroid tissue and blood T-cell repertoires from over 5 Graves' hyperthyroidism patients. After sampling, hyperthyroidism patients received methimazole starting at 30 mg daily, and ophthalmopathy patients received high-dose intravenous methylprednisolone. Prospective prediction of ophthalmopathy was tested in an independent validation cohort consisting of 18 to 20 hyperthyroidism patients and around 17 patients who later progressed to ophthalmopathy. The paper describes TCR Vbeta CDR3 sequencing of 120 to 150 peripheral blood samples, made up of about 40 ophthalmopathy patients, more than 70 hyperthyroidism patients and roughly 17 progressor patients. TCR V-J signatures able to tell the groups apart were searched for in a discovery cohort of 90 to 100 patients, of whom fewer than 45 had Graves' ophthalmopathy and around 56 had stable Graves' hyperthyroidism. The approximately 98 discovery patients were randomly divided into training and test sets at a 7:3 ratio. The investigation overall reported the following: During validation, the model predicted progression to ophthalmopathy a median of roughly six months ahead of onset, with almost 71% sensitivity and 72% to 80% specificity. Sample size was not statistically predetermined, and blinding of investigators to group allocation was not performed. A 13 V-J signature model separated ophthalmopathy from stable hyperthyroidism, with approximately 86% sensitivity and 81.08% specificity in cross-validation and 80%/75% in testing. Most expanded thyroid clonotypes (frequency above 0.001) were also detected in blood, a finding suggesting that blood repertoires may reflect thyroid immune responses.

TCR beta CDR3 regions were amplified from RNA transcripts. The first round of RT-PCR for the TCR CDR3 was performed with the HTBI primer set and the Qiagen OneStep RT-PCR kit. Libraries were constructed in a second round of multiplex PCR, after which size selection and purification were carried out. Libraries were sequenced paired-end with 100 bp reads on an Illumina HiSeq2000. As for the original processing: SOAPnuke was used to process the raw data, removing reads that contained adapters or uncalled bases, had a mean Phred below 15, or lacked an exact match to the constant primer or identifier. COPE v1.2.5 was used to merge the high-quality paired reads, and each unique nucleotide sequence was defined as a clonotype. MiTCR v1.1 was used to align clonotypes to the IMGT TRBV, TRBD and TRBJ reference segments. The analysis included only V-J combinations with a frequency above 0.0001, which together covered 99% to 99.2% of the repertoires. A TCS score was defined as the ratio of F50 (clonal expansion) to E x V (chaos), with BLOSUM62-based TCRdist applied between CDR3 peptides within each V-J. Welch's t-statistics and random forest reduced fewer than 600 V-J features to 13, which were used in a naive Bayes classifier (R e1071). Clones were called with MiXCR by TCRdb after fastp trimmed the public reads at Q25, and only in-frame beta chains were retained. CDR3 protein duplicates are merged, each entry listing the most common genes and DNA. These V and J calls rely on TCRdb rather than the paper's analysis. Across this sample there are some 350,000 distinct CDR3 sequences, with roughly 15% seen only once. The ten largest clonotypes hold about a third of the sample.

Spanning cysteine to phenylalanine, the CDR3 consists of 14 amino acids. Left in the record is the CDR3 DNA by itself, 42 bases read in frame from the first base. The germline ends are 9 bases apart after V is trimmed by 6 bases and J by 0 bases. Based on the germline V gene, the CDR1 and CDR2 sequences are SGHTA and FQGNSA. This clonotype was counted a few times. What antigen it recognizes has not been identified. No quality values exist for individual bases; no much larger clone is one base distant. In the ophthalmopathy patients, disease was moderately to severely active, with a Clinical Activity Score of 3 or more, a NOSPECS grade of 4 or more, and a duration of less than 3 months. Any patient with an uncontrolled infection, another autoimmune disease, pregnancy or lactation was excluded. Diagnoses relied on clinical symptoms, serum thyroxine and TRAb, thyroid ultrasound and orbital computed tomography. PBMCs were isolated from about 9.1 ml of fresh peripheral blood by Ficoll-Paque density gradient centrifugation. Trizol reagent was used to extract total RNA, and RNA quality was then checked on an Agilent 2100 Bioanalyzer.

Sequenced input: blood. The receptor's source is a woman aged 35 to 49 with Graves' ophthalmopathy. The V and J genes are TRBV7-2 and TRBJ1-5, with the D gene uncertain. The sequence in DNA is TGTGCCAGCAGAGATGGATATAGCAATCAGCCCCAGCATTTT. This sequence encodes CASRDGYSNQPQHF. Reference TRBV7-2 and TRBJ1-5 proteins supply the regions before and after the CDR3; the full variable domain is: GAGVSQSPSNKVTEKGKDVELRCDPISGHTALYWYRQSLGQGLEFLIYFQGNSAPDKSGLPSDRFSAERTGGSVSTLTIQRTQQEDSAVYLCASRDGYSNQPQHFGDGTRLSIL.